This TCR beta chain appears in the sequencing data of a study of OX40 agonist ivuxolimab in advanced cancers. Study-level results: Clonal expansion in partial responders at 0.1-3.0 mg/kg ranked among the lowest.

Germline V CDR1 and CDR2: ENHRY, SYGVKD. Trimming took 5 bases from V and 4 from J, leaving 15 bases between them. The CDR3 length is 14 residues. Comments on this clone: Its antigen is undetermined.

Only in-frame clones appear in the TCRdb table, and some are missing; sequencing was by immunoSEQ multiplex PCR. The data show 81,000 or so clones, more than 75% seen once. The V call is TRBV10-3, the J call TRBJ2-7, with TRBD2 as a possible D gene (6 bases). Sequences were derived from CD4+ or CD8+ T cells sorted from blood, sampled in a trial of the OX40 agonist ivuxolimab. This receptor was obtained from an adult with an advanced solid tumor such as melanoma, head and neck, liver or kidney cancer. The CDR3 nucleotides read TGTGCCATCAGTCAGACTAGTGGGGGGTACGAGCAGTACTTC. This gives the protein CAISQTSGGYEQYF.